Presented here are 9 T cell receptor beta chains from one specimen sequenced in a study of memory CD4+ T cells and cytomegalovirus serostatus. Assay: immunoSEQ multiplex PCR; the TCRdb copy retains only in-frame clones and omits some. The table includes roughly 56,000 clones, roughly 82% detected once. Single viable CD3+CD4+CD8-CD45RO+ cells were sorted as the memory CD4+ T cells. Material: memory CD4+ T cells from blood. The receptors stem from an adult in good health and CMV-seronegative.

The chain is built from TRBV5-1 and TRBJ2-7; unclear D gene. Trimming removed 0 bases from V and 2 bases from J, with 9 bases in between. The germline gives CDR1 SGHRS, CDR2 YFSETQ. The CDR3 consists of 14 residues. DNA of the CDR3: TGCGCCAGCAGCTTGGAAGACACGACCTACGAGCAGTACTTC. Encoded protein: CASSLEDTTYEQYF.

The chain links TRBV30 to TRBJ2-3, with TRBD2 matching over 8 bases. Per the germline V gene, CDR1 is GTSNPN and CDR2 is SVGIG (reference sequence). V lost 3 bases, J lost 5 bases, and 13 bases stayed unmatched. CDR3 length: 16 residues. CDR3 nucleotide sequence: TGTGCCTGGAGGCCTACTGGGCGGGGGGCCGTAGATACGCAGTATTTT. It translates to CAWRPTGRGAVDTQYF. The full variable domain, its missing parts supplied by reference TRBV30 and TRBJ2-3, is SQTIHQWPATLVQPVGSPLSLECTVEGTSNPNLYWYRQAAGRGLQLLFYSVGIGQISSEVPQNLSASRPQDRQFILSSKKLLLSDSGFYLCAWRPTGRGAVDTQYFGPGTRLTVL.

This rearrangement joins TRBV14 to TRBJ2-5; no clear D gene. V lost 1 base, J lost 7 bases, and 13 bases lay in between. This CDR3 spans 14 amino acids. Germline V gene data show CDR1 as SGHDN and CDR2 as FVKESK. The CDR3 DNA follows: TGTGCCAGCAGCCAAGGAGCCCGTTCGGTGACCCAGTACTTC. It translates to CASSQGARSVTQYF.

The genes are TRBV6-6 and TRBJ2-5; 8 positions match TRBD1. J lost 3 bases, V lost 7 bases, and 7 bases had no gene match. In germline, CDR1 is MNHNY, CDR2 SVGAGI (reference sequence). This CDR3 has 14 residues. CDR3: CASKHRQGKETQYF. CDR3 in DNA: TGTGCCAGCAAACACCGACAGGGGAAAGAGACCCAGTACTTC.

This clone has just one count. The V gene is TRBV6-5, the J gene TRBJ2-3; 7 bases agree with TRBD2. Germline V lookup: CDR1 MNHEY, CDR2 SVGAGI. Trimming cost V 10 bases and J 0 bases; bases outside gene matches: 7. The CDR3 loop spans 14 amino acids. CDR3 loop: CATKGTTSTDTQYF. The CDR3 region has the DNA TGTGCCACCAAGGGGACTACCAGCACAGATACGCAGTATTTT.

The chain is built from TRBV28 and TRBJ1-2; tentative D call: TRBD1 (6 bases). The CDR3 sequence is 18 residues long. Germline V gene lookup returns CDR1 MDHEN and CDR2 SYDVKM. V lost 2 bases and J 4 bases, leaving 23 bases between the germline ends. Here the CDR3 reads CASSLGRGLSPGLYGYTF. CDR3 DNA sequence: TGTGCCAGCAGTTTAGGCAGGGGCCTCTCCCCGGGGCTCTATGGCTACACCTTC.

The gene calls are TRBV10-3 and TRBJ1-2; perhaps TRBD1 as D (5 bases). This CDR3 is built from 14 residues. Trimming left V 11 bases short and J 2 bases short, with 18 bases between. Germline V CDR1 and CDR2: ENHRY, SYGVKD. CDR3 sequence reads: CASGEGQRNYGYTF. CDR3 nucleotide sequence: TGTGCCTCGGGGGAGGGGCAACGAAACTATGGCTACACCTTC.

V is TRBV10-3 and J is TRBJ1-2; 8 bases line up with TRBD1. This CDR3 is 15 amino acids long. Germline CDR1 ENHRY, CDR2 SYGVKD. Trimming at V came to 0 bases and at J to 7 bases, leaving 7 bases not matched to a gene. The CDR3 coding sequence is TGTGCCATCAGTGAGTCCGCAGGGGGCGAGCGTGGCTACACCTTC. Encoded protein: CAISESAGGERGYTF.

The chain joins TRBV6-5 to TRBJ2-7, with D hard to call. The CDR3 has 11 residues. CDR1 is MNHEY, CDR2 SVGAGI, per germline. V was cut by 7 bases and J by 3 bases, with 7 bases left in between. The CDR3 coding sequence is TGTGCCAGCACGGGCGGCTACGAGCAGTACTTC. It translates to CASTGGYEQYF.